The 24 T cell receptor beta chains in this list originate from one sample, sequenced in a study of blood T cell repertoires in COVID-19. The method was immunoSEQ multiplex PCR; TCRdb's version includes in-frame clones alone and lacks a portion of them. The repertoire has approximately 310,000 clones, approximately 88% of them found once; the top ten carry around 4.8%. The source material was PBMCs or T cells enriched from blood (not recorded which). Every receptor here comes from a man between 60 and 75 years old who had recovered from COVID-19.

This rearrangement joins TRBV29-1 to TRBJ2-1, with D possibly being TRBD2 (6 bases). The CDR3 runs 14 residues. Germline lookup yields CDR1 SQVTM and CDR2 ANQGSEA. V was pared by 1 base and J by 7 bases, with 14 bases between. The CDR3: CSVEGRLGGNEQFF. DNA of the CDR3: TGCAGCGTTGAAGGGCGCTTGGGGGGTAATGAGCAGTTCTTC.

V is TRBV11-2 and J is TRBJ2-2; the D gene is possibly TRBD1 (5 bases). The CDR3 covers 16 residues. Germline V gives CDR1 SGHAT, CDR2 FQNNGV. Trimming removed 1 base from V and 4 bases from J, with 13 bases in between. DNA for the CDR3: TGTGCCAGCAGCTTAGGTTTCAGGGTCGCCACCGGGGAGCTGTTTTTT. Translating gives CASSLGFRVATGELFF.

The rearrangement joins TRBV28 to TRBJ1-5; weak D call: TRBD1 (5 bases). In germline, CDR1 is MDHEN, CDR2 SYDVKM. Trimming took 3 bases from V and 2 from J, leaving 11 bases between them. The CDR3 loop spans 15 amino acids. The CDR3 protein is CASSFSGPGNQPQHF. The CDR3 DNA is TGTGCCAGCAGTTTTTCAGGGCCCGGCAATCAGCCCCAGCATTTT.

This clone was seen a single time. V is TRBV27 and J is TRBJ2-1; D is perhaps TRBD1 (5 bases). Trimming stripped 1 base from V and 6 bases from J, with 13 bases between. CDR1 is MNHEY and CDR2 is SMNVEV in the germline V gene (reference sequence). The CDR3 is 15 amino acids. The CDR3 sequence is CASSLFVRVGNEQFF. The CDR3, as DNA: TGTGCCAGCAGTTTATTTGTCAGGGTAGGCAATGAGCAGTTCTTC.

This clone was counted many times. This sequence joins TRBV10-1 and TRBJ2-7; 9 nucleotides match TRBD1. The germline CDR1 and CDR2 sequences are WNHNN and SYGVQD (reference sequence). This CDR3 is built from 13 residues. J lost 3 bases, V lost 6 bases, and 3 bases had no gene match. CDR3 sequence (DNA): TGCGCCAGCAGCTCGGGACAGGGCTACGAGCAGTACTTC. This gives the protein CASSSGQGYEQYF.

Only a few counts were recorded for this clone. The chain uses TRBV5-1 and TRBJ1-6; 8 bases match TRBD1. Germline V gene data show CDR1 as SGHRS and CDR2 as YFSETQ. The CDR3 spans 17 residues. Trimming at V came to 4 bases and at J to 10 bases, leaving 16 bases not matched to a gene. CDR3 bases: TGCGCCAGCAGCCCCCGCGTGGGACAGGCCTCATACTCACCCCTCCACTTT. Protein: CASSPRVGQASYSPLHF.

The rearrangement uses TRBV18 and TRBJ2-1; 12 bases line up with TRBD2. The CDR3 covers 20 residues. V was pared by 3 bases and J by 8 bases, with 20 bases of the junction left unmatched. Germline CDR1 reads KGHSH; CDR2 reads LQKENI. The CDR3 nucleotides are TGTGCCAGCTCACCCTCCATCGTGAAGGAGGCTAGCGGGAGGGGGTATGAGCAGTTCTTC. Protein: CASSPSIVKEASGRGYEQFF.

The rearrangement links TRBV11-2 to TRBJ1-2, with TRBD1 matching over 7 bases. This CDR3 is 13 amino acids long. Trimming removed 0 bases from V and 6 bases from J; junction bases left unmatched: 1. Germline V lookup: CDR1 SGHAT, CDR2 FQNNGV. DNA for the CDR3: TGTGCCAGCAGCTTAGAAGGGGGCGATGGCTACACCTTC. Protein sequence: CASSLEGGDGYTF.

The chain links TRBV3-1 (or the pseudogene TRBV3-2) to TRBJ2-3; D not resolved. V was shortened by 4 bases and J by 2 bases, with 13 bases between the two germline ends. CDR3 length: 15 amino acids. Germline CDR1 LGHDT, CDR2 YNNKEL (reference sequence). The CDR3 reads CASSPALVITDTQYF. Here the CDR3 DNA reads TGTGCCAGCAGCCCTGCCTTAGTAATCACAGATACGCAGTATTTT.

The chain has TRBV6-6 and TRBJ1-6; D is unclear. CDR3 length: 17 residues. V was shortened by 5 bases and J by 4 bases, with 18 bases between the two germline ends. Germline lookup yields CDR1 MNHNY and CDR2 SVGAGI (reference sequence). Here the CDR3 DNA reads TGTGCCAGCAGTCCCCGGGAGACGAGCTGGTATAATTCACCCCTCCACTTT. This encodes CASSPRETSWYNSPLHF.

The rearrangement joins TRBV10-1 to TRBJ2-2, with a weak D call TRBD1 (5 bases). CDR1 is WNHNN, CDR2 SYGVQD, per germline (reference sequence). The CDR3 covers 17 residues. Trimming pared 2 bases from V and 2 bases from J, leaving 15 bases between. CDR3 sequence: CASSEASGWGNTGELFF. The CDR3 region has the DNA TGCGCCAGCAGTGAGGCGTCAGGGTGGGGCAACACCGGGGAGCTGTTTTTT.

This chain uses TRBV5-4 with TRBJ2-2; D might be TRBD2 (5 bases). This CDR3 has 15 amino acids. V lost 0 bases to trimming and J lost 4 bases, with 10 bases between them. Germline V lookup: CDR1 SGHNT, CDR2 YYREEE (reference sequence). The CDR3 loop is CASSLGSEFTGELFF. The CDR3, as DNA: TGTGCCAGCAGCTTGGGTAGCGAGTTCACCGGGGAGCTGTTTTTT.

This rearrangement joins TRBV5-1 to TRBJ2-5; 10 nucleotides agree with TRBD1. The germline CDR1 and CDR2 sequences are SGHRS and YFSETQ. The CDR3 totals 16 residues. V lost 2 bases, J lost 3 bases, and 7 bases stayed unmatched. The CDR3 loop reads CASSFFGTGAEETQYF. The CDR3 DNA follows: TGCGCCAGCAGCTTCTTCGGGACAGGGGCCGAAGAGACCCAGTACTTC.

The chain joins TRBV5-1 to TRBJ1-2; a weak D match, TRBD1 (6 bases). The CDR3 is made up of 13 amino acids. The germline gives CDR1 SGHRS, CDR2 YFSETQ. V was shortened by 0 bases and J by 7 bases, with 10 bases between the two germline ends. The CDR3 coding sequence is TGCGCCAGCAGCTTGGGCGGGGGGCTTGGCTACACCTTC. Encoded protein: CASSLGGGLGYTF.

The chain couples TRBV5-1 to TRBJ1-4; 10 bases are a match to TRBD1. The germline V gene encodes CDR1 SGHRS and CDR2 YFSETQ. The CDR3 contains 16 residues. Trimming cost V 3 bases and J 7 bases; bases outside gene matches: 9. The CDR3 protein is CASSSTTGGSAEKLFF. CDR3 in DNA: TGCGCCAGCAGCTCAACGACAGGGGGCTCTGCTGAAAAACTGTTTTTT.

The chain carries TRBV4-1 and TRBJ1-4; D perhaps matches TRBD1 (6 bases). The V gene lost 2 bases and the J gene lost 1 base, with 26 bases spanning the gap. The CDR3 is made up of 21 amino acids. Germline CDR1 is MGHRA and CDR2 is YSYEKL. This CDR3 reads CASSQRPPRGLAQGTNEKLFF. The CDR3 DNA follows: TGCGCCAGCAGCCAACGACCTCCCAGGGGCTTGGCTCAAGGAACTAATGAAAAACTGTTTTTT.

This chain links TRBV18 with TRBJ2-1; 9 positions agree with TRBD2. This CDR3 is built from 16 residues. Germline CDR1 KGHSH, CDR2 LQKENI. The V gene end was trimmed by 4 bases and the J gene end by 8 bases; junction bases not matched to a gene: 12. CDR3 sequence reads: CASSRAVAGDRDEQFF. DNA for the CDR3: TGTGCCAGCTCACGTGCGGTAGCGGGAGATAGAGATGAGCAGTTCTTC.

The V call is TRBV29-1, the J call TRBJ1-1; perhaps TRBD1 as D (6 bases). Germline assignment: CDR1 SQVTM and CDR2 ANQGSEA. This CDR3 contains 13 residues. Trimming shortened V by 6 bases and J by 1 base, and 12 bases separated the two germline ends. The CDR3 sequence: CSVLTGKNTEAFF. The CDR3 DNA sequence: TGCAGCGTCCTTACAGGGAAGAACACTGAAGCTTTCTTT.

The V call is TRBV30, the J call TRBJ2-1, with 8 bases fitting TRBD2. The CDR3 has 14 residues. CDR1 and CDR2 from the germline V gene are GTSNPN and SVGIG (reference sequence). The CDR3 DNA sequence: TGTGGAGGACGGGAGGGGAGCTCCTACAATGAGCAGTTCTTC. It encodes CGGREGSSYNEQFF.

The chain uses TRBV11-2 and TRBJ1-1; D unresolved. V lost 4 bases and J 9 bases, leaving 15 bases between the germline ends. The CDR3 runs to 13 residues. CDR1 SGHAT and CDR2 FQNNGV come from the germline V gene. CDR3 nucleotides: TGTGCCAGCAGCTCCTTGGGAGGTTCGAAAGCTTTCTTT. This sequence encodes CASSSLGGSKAFF.

V gene TRBV5-4 combines with J gene TRBJ1-1; a possible D gene is TRBD1 (6 bases). V was trimmed by 3 bases and J by 5 bases, leaving 14 bases between them. CDR3 length: 14 residues. The germline CDR1 and CDR2 sequences are SGHNT and YYREEE (reference sequence). CDR3 protein: CASSWSRGGTEAFF. CDR3 sequence (DNA): TGTGCCAGCAGCTGGAGCAGGGGAGGGACTGAAGCTTTCTTT.

The chain uses TRBV28 and TRBJ2-5; 10 positions agree with TRBD2. Unmatched junction bases numbered 13, after V lost 5 bases and J lost 4 bases. Germline CDR1 reads MDHEN; CDR2 reads SYDVKM. The length of the CDR3 is 17 residues. The CDR3 sequence is CASSILSSGSLSETQYF. For the CDR3, the DNA is TGTGCCAGCAGTATTCTATCTAGCGGGAGTTTGTCAGAGACCCAGTACTTC.

The V call is TRBV5-1, the J call TRBJ2-1, with TRBD2 matching 8 bases. This CDR3 has 15 amino acids. V gave up 3 bases and J gave up 3 bases; unmatched junction bases: 5. Germline-derived CDR1 and CDR2 are SGHRS and YFSETQ. CDR3 sequence: CASSSGTSDYNEQFF. The CDR3 bases are TGCGCCAGCAGCTCCGGGACTAGTGACTACAATGAGCAGTTCTTC.

The chain has TRBV28 and TRBJ1-4; D not resolved. V was pared by 3 bases and J by 5 bases, with 10 bases between. Germline CDR1 reads MDHEN; CDR2 reads SYDVKM. CDR3 size: 14 residues. The chain's CDR3 is CASSFGHNNEKLFF. CDR3 bases: TGTGCCAGCAGTTTTGGCCACAACAATGAAAAACTGTTTTTT.